This entry lists 21 T cell receptor beta chains sequenced from one sample in a study of identifying expanded T cells in peripheral blood. This table comes from immunoSEQ multiplex PCR, and its TCRdb copy is limited to in-frame clones, with some not included. The sample consists of some 120,000 clones, more than 80% of them appearing once. Sequencing used blood. The origin of the receptors is a person aged 18 to 69 in good health.

The chain carries TRBV11-3 and TRBJ2-5; D may be TRBD2 (5 bases). The CDR3 loop spans 13 amino acids. From germline, CDR1 is SGHNT and CDR2 YENEEA. V was pared by 9 bases and J by 5 bases, with 16 bases between. Written as DNA, the CDR3 is TGTGCCAGTACCTCCGGGGATCAGGAGACCCAGTACTTC. It codes for CASTSGDQETQYF. Supplemented by reference TRBV11-3 and TRBJ2-5, the full variable domain reads EAGVVQSPRYKIIEKKQPVAFWCNPISGHNTLYWYLQNLGQGPELLIRYENEEAVDDSQLPKDRFSAERLKGVDSTLKIQPAELGDSAVYLCASTSGDQETQYFGPGTRLLVL.

This chain connects TRBV5-4 to TRBJ2-5; possibly TRBD1 or TRBD2 for D (5 bases each). The germline V gene encodes CDR1 SGHNT and CDR2 YYREEE (reference sequence). V was clipped by 0 bases and J by 1 base, with 7 bases between them. The CDR3 spans 14 residues. The CDR3 nucleotides are TGTGCCAGCAGCTTGGGTGGGGGCCAAGAGACCCAGTACTTC. Its protein is CASSLGGGQETQYF.

This clone was detected a few times. This chain links TRBV18 with TRBJ1-1; tentative D call: TRBD1 (5 bases). Germline CDR1 reads KGHSH; CDR2 reads LQKENI. The length of the CDR3 is 14 residues. V was shortened by 3 bases and J by 4 bases, with 12 bases between the two germline ends. The CDR3 nucleotides read TGTGCCAGCTCACCGGGGCAGGGAATCACTGAAGCTTTCTTT. Protein: CASSPGQGITEAFF.

The V and J genes are TRBV6-5 and TRBJ1-1; possibly TRBD1 for D (5 bases). Trimming took 2 bases from V and 1 from J, leaving 11 bases between them. The CDR3 is made up of 15 amino acids. CDR1 and CDR2 from the germline V gene are MNHEY and SVGAGI. CDR3 in amino acids: CASSYLGQGNTEAFF. CDR3 coding DNA: TGTGCCAGCAGTTACCTAGGGCAGGGGAACACTGAAGCTTTCTTT.

This chain joins TRBV5-1 and TRBJ1-1; TRBD1 matches at 9 bases. There are 17 residues in the CDR3. Germline CDR1 SGHRS, CDR2 YFSETQ. The J segment lost 2 bases and the V segment lost 4 bases, leaving 12 bases of the junction unmatched. CDR3 DNA: TGCGCCAGCAGCCCTCAAACAGGGGGCACTTTTAACACTGAAGCTTTCTTT. As protein: CASSPQTGGTFNTEAFF.

The chain recombines TRBV19 with TRBJ1-5; 9 bases match TRBD1. J was trimmed by 5 bases and V by 7 bases; bases with no gene match: 9. Per germline, CDR1 LNHDA and CDR2 SQIVND (reference sequence). The CDR3 sequence is 15 residues long. CDR3 protein: CASNNRDRVDQPQHF. The CDR3 bases are TGTGCCAGTAATAACCGGGACAGGGTAGATCAGCCCCAGCATTTT.

This chain links TRBV29-1 with TRBJ1-1, with D hard to call. Germline CDR1 SQVTM, CDR2 ANQGSEA. The length of the CDR3 is 13 residues. With 6 bases removed from V and 8 bases from J, the gap between germline ends came to 19 bases. In DNA, the CDR3 is TGCAGCGTCGCTATGGTTCCTCGAGCAGAAGCTTTCTTT. Translation: CSVAMVPRAEAFF.

The chain recombines TRBV5-8 with TRBJ2-7, with a possible D match to TRBD2 (5 bases). This CDR3 is built from 14 residues. Trimming left V 2 bases short and J 3 bases short, with 12 bases between. Looked up from germline, CDR1 is SGHTS and CDR2 is YDEGEE. The CDR3 is CASSFGGFRYEQYF. The DNA for the CDR3 is TGTGCCAGCAGCTTTGGCGGGTTCCGCTACGAGCAGTACTTC.

The CDR3 nucleotides read TGTGCCAGCAGTCCCTCTGGGGGTGGCTACGAGCAGTACTTC. Translated: CASSPSGGGYEQYF. The chain has TRBV27 and TRBJ2-7; possibly TRBD1 or TRBD2 for D (5 bases each). Germline loops: CDR1 MNHEY, CDR2 SMNVEV (reference sequence). The germline V and J ends were trimmed by 5 bases and 3 bases, with 14 bases remaining between them. The CDR3 loop spans 14 amino acids.

The rearrangement uses TRBV6-5 and TRBJ2-7; TRBD1 matches at 10 bases. The CDR3 is 13 amino acids. V was clipped by 6 bases and J by 4 bases; unmatched bases: 3. Germline CDR1 is MNHEY and CDR2 is SVGAGI. The DNA of the CDR3 is TGTGCCAGCAGCGACAGGGGGCCGTACGAGCAGTACTTC. Encoded protein: CASSDRGPYEQYF.

A few counts support this clone. CDR3 nucleotides: TGTGCCAGCAGGTCCTGGACAGGCAATAATGAAAAACTGTTTTTT. It yields the protein CASRSWTGNNEKLFF. V and J are TRBV6-6 and TRBJ1-4, with 7 positions matching TRBD1. The V segment lost 6 bases and the J segment 4 bases; nucleotides outside the gene matches: 8. The CDR3 length is 15 residues. The germline CDR1 and CDR2 sequences are MNHNY and SVGAGI (reference sequence).

This chain links TRBV9 with TRBJ2-5; D gene uncertain. The germline CDR1 and CDR2 sequences are SGDLS and YYNGEE. The CDR3 length is 13 residues. Trimming removed 5 bases from V and 3 bases from J, with 11 bases in between. The CDR3 bases are TGTGCCAGCAGGGGGTCTGAAGAAGAGACCCAGTACTTC. Translating gives CASRGSEEETQYF.

This sequence joins TRBV2 and TRBJ1-4; TRBD1 is a possible D gene (5 bases). Trimming pared 4 bases from V and 4 bases from J, leaving 10 bases between. The CDR3 has 14 amino acids. CDR1 and CDR2 from the germline V gene are SNHLY and FYNNEI. The CDR3 nucleotides read TGTGCCAGCAGTGGTCCAGGGTTTAATGAAAAACTGTTTTTT. Translated, it gives CASSGPGFNEKLFF.

This clone has just a few counts. This sequence joins TRBV27 and TRBJ1-1, with 8 bases lining up with TRBD1. The CDR3 loop spans 13 amino acids. CDR1 is MNHEY, CDR2 SMNVEV, per germline (reference sequence). V shed 3 bases and J 4 bases; nucleotides not matched to a gene: 1. CDR3 protein: CASSLDRVTEAFF. The CDR3 DNA follows: TGTGCCAGCAGTTTGGACAGGGTCACTGAAGCTTTCTTT.

The chain joins TRBV21-1 to TRBJ2-5. TRBV21-1 is a listed pseudogene. CDR3 length: 18 residues. The chain's CDR3 is CASSPRGQGRGSLETQYF. In nucleotides, the CDR3 is TGTGCCAGCAGCCCCCGCGGGCAGGGACGGGGTTCTCTTGAGACCCAGTACTTC.

The chain combines TRBV7-8 with TRBJ2-5; no clear D gene. The CDR3 spans 14 residues. Trimming pared 0 bases from V and 3 bases from J, leaving 8 bases between. Germline lookup yields CDR1 SGHVS and CDR2 FQNEAQ. Here the CDR3 reads CASSLAQAKETQYF. Here the CDR3 DNA reads TGTGCCAGCAGCTTAGCTCAGGCCAAAGAGACCCAGTACTTC.

The V gene is TRBV7-6, the J gene TRBJ2-3, with D unclear. Trimming cost V 4 bases and J 3 bases, with 14 bases left between them. Germline assignment: CDR1 SGHVS and CDR2 FNYEAQ. CDR3 length: 15 residues. The CDR3 sequence is CASSSRPGQTDTQYF. The CDR3 region has the DNA TGTGCCAGCAGCTCGAGACCAGGTCAGACAGATACGCAGTATTTT.

This chain uses TRBV11-2 with TRBJ1-4; the D is unclear. CDR1 and CDR2 from the germline V gene are SGHAT and FQNNGV. V lost 2 bases and J lost 8, with 24 bases in between. CDR3 size: 18 residues. In DNA, the CDR3 is TGTGCCAGCAGCTTAACCTCGAGGCTCCGGGCTCCGGGAGAAAAACTGTTTTTT. Translating it yields CASSLTSRLRAPGEKLFF. The full variable domain, completed using reference TRBV11-2 and TRBJ1-4, is EAGVAQSPRYKIIEKRQSVAFWCNPISGHATLYWYQQILGQGPKLLIQFQNNGVVDDSQLPKDRFSAERLKGVDSTLKIQPAKLEDSAVYLCASSLTSRLRAPGEKLFFGSGTQLSVL.

The genes are TRBV4-3 and TRBJ2-1, with 7 bases aligning to TRBD2. Germline V lookup: CDR1 LGHNA, CDR2 YSLEER. This CDR3 is 16 amino acids long. V lost 0 bases and J lost 2; bases outside the gene matches: 4. CDR3 bases: TGCGCCAGCAGCCAAGAGGGGGACTACCCCTACAATGAGCAGTTCTTC. Its protein is CASSQEGDYPYNEQFF.

V usage is TRBV4-1 and J usage is TRBJ2-2, with D uncertain. This CDR3 region has 17 residues. Germline V gives CDR1 MGHRA, CDR2 YSYEKL. The V end was cut by 7 bases, the J end by 0 bases, with 18 bases between. CDR3 DNA: TGCGCCAGCACCCTAAATTTCCACTATCCGAACACCGGGGAGCTGTTTTTT. Residues: CASTLNFHYPNTGELFF.

The chain is built from TRBV7-9 and TRBJ2-1, with D tentatively TRBD1 or TRBD2 (5 bases each). CDR3 size: 12 residues. Germline V gene lookup returns CDR1 SEHNR and CDR2 FQNEAQ (reference sequence). V lost 3 bases and J 8 bases, leaving 8 bases between the germline ends. CDR3 residues: CASSFGTHEQFF. CDR3 nucleotide sequence: TGTGCCAGCAGCTTCGGGACGCATGAGCAGTTCTTC.